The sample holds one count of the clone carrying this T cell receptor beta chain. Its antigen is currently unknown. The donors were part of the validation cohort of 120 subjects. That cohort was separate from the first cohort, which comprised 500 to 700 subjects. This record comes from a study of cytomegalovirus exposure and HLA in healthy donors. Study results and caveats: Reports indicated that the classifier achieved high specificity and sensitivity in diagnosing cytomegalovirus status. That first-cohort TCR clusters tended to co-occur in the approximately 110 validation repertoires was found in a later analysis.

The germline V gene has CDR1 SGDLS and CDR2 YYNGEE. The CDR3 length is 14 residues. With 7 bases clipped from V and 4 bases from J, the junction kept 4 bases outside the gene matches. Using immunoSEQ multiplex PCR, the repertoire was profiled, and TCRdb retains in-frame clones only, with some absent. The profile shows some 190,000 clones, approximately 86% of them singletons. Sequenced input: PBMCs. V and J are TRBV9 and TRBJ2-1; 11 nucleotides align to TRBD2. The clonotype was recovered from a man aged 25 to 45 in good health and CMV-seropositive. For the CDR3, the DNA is TGTGCCAGCTCAACTAGCGGGGGTTACAATGAGCAGTTCTTC. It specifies CASSTSGGYNEQFF.